The 2 T cell receptor beta chains given below trace back to one sample, sequenced in a study of read filtering for tumor transcriptome and immune sequencing. Molecular barcoded adaptors covering alpha/delta and beta/gamma chains were used on roughly 400 ng RNA. TCRdb re-analysed the reads in MiXCR, keeping a single row per CDR3 protein. The sample yields 40,000 or so distinct CDR3 sequences, around 13% seen once. The sequenced sample consisted of a population of CD138-negative cells sorted from bone marrow. These receptors were collected from a donor at least 40 years old with multiple myeloma.

This clonotype was picked up many times. The J gene is TRBJ1-5, the V gene TRBV19, with TRBD1 as a possible D gene (6 bases). The CDR3 consists of 14 residues. Germline lookup yields CDR1 LNHDA and CDR2 SQIVND (reference sequence). V lost 9 bases and J 1 base, leaving 13 bases between the germline ends. The CDR3, as DNA: TGTGCCAGACAGGGAGCGTTGAGCAATCAGCCCCAGCATTTT. Its protein product is CARQGALSNQPQHF. Using reference TRBV19 and TRBJ1-5 for the parts outside the CDR3, the full variable domain is DGGITQSPKYLFRKEGQNVTLSCEQNLNHDAMYWYRQDPGQGLRLIYYSQIVNDFQKGDIAEGYSVSREKKESFPLTVTSAQKNPTAFYLCARQGALSNQPQHFGDGTRLSIL.

In its sample, this clonotype was seen a few times. The rearrangement links TRBV9 to TRBJ2-3, with 7 bases fitting TRBD1. V was clipped by 0 bases and J by 5 bases; unmatched bases: 3. Germline CDR1 and CDR2: SGDLS and YYNGEE. This CDR3 spans 14 amino acids. The CDR3 loop is CASSVGQGVDTQYF. DNA for the CDR3: TGTGCCAGCAGCGTAGGACAGGGTGTAGATACGCAGTATTTT.